Shown below are 18 T cell receptor beta chains from a single sample sequenced in a study of blood T cell repertoires in COVID-19. Measured with immunoSEQ multiplex PCR; TCRdb has only the in-frame clones, and not every one. The repertoire has 200,000 to 250,000 clones, about 87% of them found once; the top ten carry 6.2%. Sequenced input: peripheral blood. These receptors originate from a man in his sixties who had recovered from COVID-19.

This chain joins TRBV28 and TRBJ2-2; 15 bases are shared with TRBD2. Germline assignment: CDR1 MDHEN and CDR2 SYDVKM. The CDR3 totals 16 residues. V shed 10 bases, J shed 3 bases, and the junction held 6 bases outside the gene matches. The CDR3 spells CATWTSGRAYTGELFF. CDR3 nucleotide sequence: TGTGCCACTTGGACTAGCGGGAGGGCGTACACCGGGGAGCTGTTTTTT.

This clone was seen only a few times. The genes are TRBV18 and TRBJ1-2, with D possibly TRBD1 on 5 matching bases. The CDR3 runs 15 residues. V lost 3 bases to trimming and J lost 0 bases, with 11 bases between them. Per germline, CDR1 KGHSH and CDR2 LQKENI. The CDR3 sequence: CASSPDNYPNYGYTF. CDR3 sequence (DNA): TGTGCCAGCTCACCGGACAACTATCCTAACTATGGCTACACCTTC.

This clone has just one count. J is TRBJ2-7 and V is TRBV6-5; TRBD1 matches 10 bases. The CDR3 is made up of 14 amino acids. V lost 6 bases to trimming and J lost 6 bases; unmatched junction nucleotides: 8. Germline V lookup: CDR1 MNHEY, CDR2 SVGAGI. The CDR3 spells CASSRDRGLAEQYF. The CDR3 coding sequence is TGTGCCAGCAGCCGCGACAGGGGGCTGGCCGAGCAGTACTTC.

The chain is built from TRBV10-3 and TRBJ2-6; 7 bases map to TRBD1. J gave up 6 bases and V 3 bases, and 5 bases lay outside the gene matches. The CDR3 is 15 amino acids. From germline, CDR1 is ENHRY and CDR2 SYGVKD. The CDR3 spells CAISEGGVEANVLTF. The CDR3 coding sequence is TGTGCCATCAGTGAAGGGGGCGTTGAGGCCAACGTCCTGACTTTC.

J is TRBJ1-2 and V is TRBV29-1; TRBD1 matches at 11 bases. The germline V gene has CDR1 SQVTM and CDR2 ANQGSEA. This CDR3 region has 13 residues. J was trimmed by 8 bases and V by 6 bases; bases with no gene match: 8. The CDR3 DNA follows: TGCAGCGTGGGACAGGGGGTTCGGTCCGGCTACACCTTC. Amino acids: CSVGQGVRSGYTF. The variable domain in full, completed from reference TRBV29-1 and TRBJ1-2, reads SAVISQKPSRDICQRGTSLTIQCQVDSQVTMMFWYRQQPGQSLTLIATANQGSEATYESGFVIDKFPISRPNLTFSTLTVSNMSPEDSSIYLCSVGQGVRSGYTFGSGTRLTVV.

The chain couples TRBV18 to TRBJ2-2; 9 nucleotides align to TRBD1. Trimming took 2 bases from V and 1 from J; bases not matched to a gene: 2. CDR1 is KGHSH, CDR2 LQKENI, per germline. CDR3 length: 16 amino acids. CDR3 sequence (DNA): TGTGCCAGCTCACCAGGACAGGGGCTGAACACCGGGGAGCTGTTTTTT. Residues: CASSPGQGLNTGELFF. Based on the CDR3 plus reference TRBV18 and TRBJ2-2, the full variable domain is NAGVMQNPRHLVRRRGQEARLRCSPMKGHSHVYWYRQLPEEGLKFMVYLQKENIIDESGMPKERFSAEFPKEGPSILRIQQVVRGDSAAYFCASSPGQGLNTGELFFGEGSRLTVL.

The chain carries TRBV7-6 and TRBJ2-3, with a weak D call TRBD2 (5 bases). V was cut by 0 bases and J by 0 bases, with 16 bases left in between. Germline V gene lookup returns CDR1 SGHVS and CDR2 FNYEAQ. There are 18 residues in the CDR3. The CDR3 loop reads CASSLATRTQTSTDTQYF. The CDR3 nucleotides read TGTGCCAGCAGCTTAGCGACGAGGACTCAAACTAGCACAGATACGCAGTATTTT.

V usage is TRBV28 and J usage is TRBJ1-5, with a tentative D call TRBD1 (5 bases). The CDR3 is made up of 14 amino acids. The ends were cut back, 6 bases at V and 5 bases at J, with 14 bases in the middle. The germline gives CDR1 MDHEN, CDR2 SYDVKM. The CDR3, as DNA: TGTGCCAGCAGACCCCAGGGAGGGTATCAGCCCCAGCATTTT. Protein sequence: CASRPQGGYQPQHF.

The chain has TRBV29-1 and TRBJ2-7; the D is unclear. Germline V CDR1 and CDR2: SQVTM, ANQGSEA. V lost 4 bases, J lost 6 bases, and 16 bases lay in between. The CDR3 extends over 13 amino acids. The CDR3 protein is CSVGGEESSEQYF. The CDR3 DNA is TGCAGCGTTGGAGGAGAGGAAAGCAGCGAGCAGTACTTC.

This chain uses TRBV30 with TRBJ2-7, with a possible D match to TRBD1 (5 bases). The CDR3 runs 13 residues. Germline lookup yields CDR1 GTSNPN and CDR2 SVGIG (reference sequence). The ends were cut back, 8 bases at V and 13 bases at J, with 27 bases in the middle. CDR3 nucleotides: TGTGCCGGAACCCAGTCAGGGCCGACCAACTTATACTTC. Residues: CAGTQSGPTNLYF.

V is TRBV28 and J is TRBJ2-7, with 8 bases identical to TRBD2. The ends lost 6 bases at V and 2 bases at J; junction bases unmatched: 9. CDR1 and CDR2 from the germline V gene are MDHEN and SYDVKM. This CDR3 has 15 residues. The CDR3 is CASSTPGTSAYEQYF. As DNA, the CDR3 is TGTGCCAGCAGCACCCCCGGGACTAGTGCCTACGAGCAGTACTTC.

The rearrangement joins TRBV10-3 to TRBJ1-4, with 7 bases lining up with TRBD1. This CDR3 is built from 16 residues. Germline CDR1 ENHRY, CDR2 SYGVKD. The trim removed 0 bases at V and 4 bases at J, leaving 5 bases unmatched. The CDR3: CAISESGGQDNEKLFF. CDR3 nucleotide sequence: TGTGCCATCAGTGAGTCGGGTGGACAGGATAATGAAAAACTGTTTTTT.

The chain uses TRBV28 and TRBJ2-7, with D possibly being TRBD1 (6 bases). With 5 bases removed from V and 0 bases from J, the gap between germline ends came to 11 bases. The CDR3 is 14 amino acids. The germline CDR1 and CDR2 sequences are MDHEN and SYDVKM. The CDR3 DNA sequence: TGTGCCAGCAGTCCCCCGGACAGCTCCTACGAGCAGTACTTC. Translated, it gives CASSPPDSSYEQYF.

The sample holds one count of this clone. The rearrangement links TRBV15 to TRBJ2-1, with 9 positions matching TRBD2. Germline-derived CDR1 and CDR2 are LNHNV and YYDKDF (reference sequence). V was clipped by 4 bases and J by 7 bases; unmatched bases: 8. This CDR3 has 15 residues. The CDR3 here is CATSTRTSVLNEQFF. DNA for the CDR3: TGTGCCACCAGCACCCGGACTAGCGTTCTGAATGAGCAGTTCTTC.

V is TRBV19 and J is TRBJ2-7; D is perhaps TRBD2 (7 bases). CDR1 is LNHDA, CDR2 SQIVND, per germline (reference sequence). The CDR3 spans 14 residues. V was clipped by 5 bases and J by 3 bases, with 14 bases between them. The CDR3 nucleotides read TGTGCCAGTAGTTATCAGGGGAGGGGCTACGAGCAGTACTTC. Its translation is CASSYQGRGYEQYF.

The V gene is TRBV7-4, the J gene TRBJ2-7; D is ambiguous. Trimming removed 1 base at V and 2 bases at J, with 9 bases between. The CDR3 is 14 amino acids. The germline V gene encodes CDR1 SGHVT and CDR2 SQSDAQ. The CDR3 sequence is CASSLVLEPYEQYF. The CDR3 nucleotides are TGTGCCAGCAGCTTAGTTCTGGAGCCCTACGAGCAGTACTTC.

The chain recombines TRBV19 with TRBJ2-5, with a possible D match to TRBD2 (6 bases). The germline V gene encodes CDR1 LNHDA and CDR2 SQIVND (reference sequence). CDR3 length: 15 amino acids. V lost 6 bases and J 5 bases, leaving 19 bases between the germline ends. CDR3 bases: TGTGCCAGTAGCCTTGGTGCAGGGAGGAGGGAGACCCAGTACTTC. Translated, it gives CASSLGAGRRETQYF.

The rearrangement links TRBV4-1 to TRBJ2-7, with 7 bases fitting TRBD1. The CDR3 has 13 amino acids. Unmatched junction bases numbered 3, after V lost 3 bases and J lost 4 bases. The V gene's germline CDR1 is MGHRA and CDR2 YSYEKL. The DNA of the CDR3 is TGCGCCAGCAGCCACCAGGGGGATTACGAGCAGTACTTC. As protein: CASSHQGDYEQYF.